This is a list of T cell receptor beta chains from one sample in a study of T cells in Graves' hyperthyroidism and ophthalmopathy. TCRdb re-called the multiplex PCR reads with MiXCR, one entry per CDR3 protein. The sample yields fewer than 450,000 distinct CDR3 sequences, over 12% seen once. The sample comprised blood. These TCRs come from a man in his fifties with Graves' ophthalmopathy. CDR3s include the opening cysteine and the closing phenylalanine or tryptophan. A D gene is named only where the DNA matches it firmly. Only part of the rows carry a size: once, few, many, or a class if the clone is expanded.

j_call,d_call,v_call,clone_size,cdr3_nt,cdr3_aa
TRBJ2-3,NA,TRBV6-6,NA,TGTGCCAGCAGTTACCAGGAGAGCACAGATACGCAGTATTTT,CASSYQESTDTQYF
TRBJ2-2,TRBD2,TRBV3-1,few,TGTGCCAGCAGTGTGGATAGCGGGATGACCGGGGAGCTGCTTTTT,CASSVDSGMTGELLF
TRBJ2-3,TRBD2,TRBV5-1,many,TGCGCCAGCAGCTCTGGGACTATGGACACAGATACGCAGTATTTT,CASSSGTMDTDTQYF
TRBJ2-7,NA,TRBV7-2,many,TGTGCCAGCAGCCCCCAGGCCGGGCTAGAGCAGTACTTC,CASSPQAGLEQYF
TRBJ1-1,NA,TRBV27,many,TGTGCCAGCAGTTTCGAGGGTGGACCCTCATTCTTT,CASSFEGGPSFF
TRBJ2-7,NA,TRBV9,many,TGTGCCAGCAGCGTAGTCGGTCAGGGGAACTCCTACGAGCAGTACTTC,CASSVVGQGNSYEQYF
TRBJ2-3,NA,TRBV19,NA,TGTGCCAGTAGTATTCGGGGGAGCGGGACAGATACGCAGTATTTT,CASSIRGSGTDTQYF
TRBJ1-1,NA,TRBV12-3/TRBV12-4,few,TGTGCCAGCAGGGTGACTTTGGAGAACACTGAAGCTTTCTTT,CASRVTLENTEAFF
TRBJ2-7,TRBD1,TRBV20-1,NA,TGCAGTGCCCTACTTCGGACAGGGGCCCGGTCCAGCTACGAGCAGTACTTC,CSALLRTGARSSYEQYF
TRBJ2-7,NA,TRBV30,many,TGTGCCTGGAGTTTTTTAGGCGAGCAGTACTTC,CAWSFLGEQYF
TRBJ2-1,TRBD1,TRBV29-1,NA,TGCAGCGTTGAAGAAGGCAGGGGGCGCGTCTACAATGAGCAGTTCTTC,CSVEEGRGRVYNEQFF
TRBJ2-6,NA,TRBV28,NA,TGTGCCAGCAGTTCTACCGGTGGGATGGGCCCCGTCCTGACTTTC,CASSSTGGMGPVLTF
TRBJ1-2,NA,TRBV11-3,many,TGTGCCAGCAGCTTTAATAAAGGGATCTATGGCTACACCTTC,CASSFNKGIYGYTF
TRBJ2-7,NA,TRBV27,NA,TGTGCCAGCAGTTTATCGGAGGTCTCCTACGAGCAGTACTTC,CASSLSEVSYEQYF
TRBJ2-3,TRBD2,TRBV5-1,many,TGCGCCAGCGGGCCTGGACTAGCGGGAGTTCGAGATACGCAGTATTTT,CASGPGLAGVRDTQYF
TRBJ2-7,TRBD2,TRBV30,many,TGTGCCTGGAGGACTAGCGGGAGATCTTACGAGCAGTACTTC,CAWRTSGRSYEQYF
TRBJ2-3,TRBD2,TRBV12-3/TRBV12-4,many,TGTGCCAGCATCAGAGGGGGGACTAGCGTAGGGGATACGCAGTATTTT,CASIRGGTSVGDTQYF
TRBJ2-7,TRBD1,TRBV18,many,TGTGCCAGCTCACCACTCTTGGACAGGGTGGTAGGCGAGCAGTACTTC,CASSPLLDRVVGEQYF
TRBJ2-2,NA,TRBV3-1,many,TGTGCCAGCAGCCAAGGACACACCGCGAACACCGGGGAGCTGTTTTTT,CASSQGHTANTGELFF
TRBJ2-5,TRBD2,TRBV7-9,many,TGTGCCAGCAGCGCCGGACTATCCGGGGGGGCCCAGTACTTC,CASSAGLSGGAQYF
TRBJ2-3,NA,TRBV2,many,TGTGCCAGCTACACAGATACGCAGTATTTT,CASYTDTQYF
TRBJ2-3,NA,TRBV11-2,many,TGTGCCAGCAGCTTAGTTGTGGATACGCAGTATTTT,CASSLVVDTQYF
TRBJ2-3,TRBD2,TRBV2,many,TGTGCCAGCAGGAACCGGGACTATAGCACAGATACGCAGTATTTT,CASRNRDYSTDTQYF
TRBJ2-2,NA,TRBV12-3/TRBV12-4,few,TGTGCCAGCAGGCCTAGTTTTAACACCGGGGAGCTGTTTTTT,CASRPSFNTGELFF
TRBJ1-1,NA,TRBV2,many,TGTGCCAGCCGTCAAACGCTGAACACTGAAGCTTTCTTT,CASRQTLNTEAFF
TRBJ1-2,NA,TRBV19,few,TGTGCCAGTACCACTAATACTAACTATGGCTACACCTTC,CASTTNTNYGYTF
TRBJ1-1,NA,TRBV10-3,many,TGTGCCATCAGTGACCAGGGGCCGAACACTGAAGCTTTCTTT,CAISDQGPNTEAFF
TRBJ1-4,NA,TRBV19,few,TGTGCCAGTAGTATAGAAGGCAGGCGGAATGAAAAACTGTTTTTT,CASSIEGRRNEKLFF
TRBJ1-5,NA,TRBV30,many,TGTGCCTGGGGTCCGGGCCCGGGCCTGCCCCAGCATTTT,CAWGPGPGLPQHF
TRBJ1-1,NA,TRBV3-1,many,TGTGCCAGCAGCCGACAGAACACTGAAGCTTTCTTT,CASSRQNTEAFF
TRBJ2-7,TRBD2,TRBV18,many,TGTGCCAGCTCGCCCAGACTAGCGGGGAGCTCCTACGAGCAGTACTTC,CASSPRLAGSSYEQYF
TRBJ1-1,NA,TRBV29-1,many,TGCAGCGTTTGGGGGGGCAACCTCAACACTGAAGCTTTCTTT,CSVWGGNLNTEAFF
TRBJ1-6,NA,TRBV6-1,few,TGTGCCAGCAGGACAGGCGATTTGGATTCACCCCTCCACTTT,CASRTGDLDSPLHF
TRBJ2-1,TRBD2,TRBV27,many,TGTGCCAGCAGTACAGACGGACTAGCGGGAGTTAGTAATGAGCAGTTCTTC,CASSTDGLAGVSNEQFF
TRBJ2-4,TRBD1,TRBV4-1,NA,TGCGCCAGCAGTCCAAGAGTAGAGGACAGGGGGCCGAAAAACATTCAGTACTTC,CASSPRVEDRGPKNIQYF
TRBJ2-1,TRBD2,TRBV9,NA,TGTGCCAGCAGCGTAAAGGGAGGGGCCTACAATGAGCAGTTCTTC,CASSVKGGAYNEQFF
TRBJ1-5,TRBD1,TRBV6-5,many,TGTGCCAGCAGTTACCTAGGGGGCGGCAATCAGCCCCAGCATTTT,CASSYLGGGNQPQHF
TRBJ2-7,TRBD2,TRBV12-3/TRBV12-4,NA,TGTGCCAGCAGTTTAGGCCTAGCGGGAGTGAACTACGAGCAGTACTTC,CASSLGLAGVNYEQYF
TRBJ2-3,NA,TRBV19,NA,TGTGCCAGTAAAAGCATATCTAGCACAGATACGCAGTATTTT,CASKSISSTDTQYF
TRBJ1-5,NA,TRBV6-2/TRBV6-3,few,TGTGCCAGCACAGACAAGAGCAATCAGCCCCGGCATTTT,CASTDKSNQPRHF
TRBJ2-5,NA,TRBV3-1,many,TGTGCCAGCAGCCCAGGGACATCACAGGAGACCCAGTACTTC,CASSPGTSQETQYF